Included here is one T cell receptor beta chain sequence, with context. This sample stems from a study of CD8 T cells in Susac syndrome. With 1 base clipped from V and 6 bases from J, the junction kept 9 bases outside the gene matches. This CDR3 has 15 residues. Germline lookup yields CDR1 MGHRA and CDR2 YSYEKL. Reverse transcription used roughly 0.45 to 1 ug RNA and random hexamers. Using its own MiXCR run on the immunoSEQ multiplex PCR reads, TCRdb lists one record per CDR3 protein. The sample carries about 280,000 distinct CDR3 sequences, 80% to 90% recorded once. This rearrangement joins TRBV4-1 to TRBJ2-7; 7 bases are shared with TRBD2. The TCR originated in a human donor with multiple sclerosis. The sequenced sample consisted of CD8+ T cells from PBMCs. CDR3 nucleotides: TGCGCCAGCAGCCAAGCAAGCGGGGTGATTGGCGAGCAGTACTTC. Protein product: CASSQASGVIGEQYF.